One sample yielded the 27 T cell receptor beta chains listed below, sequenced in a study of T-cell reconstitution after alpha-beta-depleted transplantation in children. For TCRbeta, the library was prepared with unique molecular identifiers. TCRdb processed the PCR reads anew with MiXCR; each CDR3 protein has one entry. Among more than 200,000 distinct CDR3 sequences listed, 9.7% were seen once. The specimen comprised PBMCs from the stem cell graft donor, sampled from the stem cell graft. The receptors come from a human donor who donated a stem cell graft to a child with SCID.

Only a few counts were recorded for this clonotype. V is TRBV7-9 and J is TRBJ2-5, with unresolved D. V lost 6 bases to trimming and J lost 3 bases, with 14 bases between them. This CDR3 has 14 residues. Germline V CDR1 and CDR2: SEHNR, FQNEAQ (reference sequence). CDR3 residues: CASSPPRVEETQYF. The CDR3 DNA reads TGTGCCAGCAGTCCGCCCCGGGTGGAAGAGACCCAGTACTTC.

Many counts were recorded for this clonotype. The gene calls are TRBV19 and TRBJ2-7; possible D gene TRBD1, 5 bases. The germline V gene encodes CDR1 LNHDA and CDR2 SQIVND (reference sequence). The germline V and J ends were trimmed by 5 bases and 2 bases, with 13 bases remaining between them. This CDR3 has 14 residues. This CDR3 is CASSFHRGPYEQYF. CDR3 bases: TGTGCCAGTAGTTTTCATAGGGGTCCCTACGAGCAGTACTTC.

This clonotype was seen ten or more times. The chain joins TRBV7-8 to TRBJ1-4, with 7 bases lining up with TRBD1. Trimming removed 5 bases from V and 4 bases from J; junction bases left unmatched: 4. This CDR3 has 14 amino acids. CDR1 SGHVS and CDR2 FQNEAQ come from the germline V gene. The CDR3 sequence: CASSKDRVNEKLFF. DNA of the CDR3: TGTGCCAGCAGCAAAGACAGGGTTAATGAAAAACTGTTTTTT.

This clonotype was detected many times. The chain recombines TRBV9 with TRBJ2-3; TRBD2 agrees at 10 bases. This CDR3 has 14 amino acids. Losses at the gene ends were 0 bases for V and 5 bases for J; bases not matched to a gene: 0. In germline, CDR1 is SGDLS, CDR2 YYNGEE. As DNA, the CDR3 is TGTGCCAGCAGCGTAGCTAGCGGGGGAGATACGCAGTATTTT. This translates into CASSVASGGDTQYF.

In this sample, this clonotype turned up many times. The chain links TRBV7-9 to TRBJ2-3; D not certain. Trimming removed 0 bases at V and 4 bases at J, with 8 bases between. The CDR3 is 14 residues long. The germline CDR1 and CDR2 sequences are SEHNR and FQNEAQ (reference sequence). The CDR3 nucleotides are TGTGCCAGCAGCTTAGCCCCCATCGCAGATACGCAGTATTTT. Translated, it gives CASSLAPIADTQYF.

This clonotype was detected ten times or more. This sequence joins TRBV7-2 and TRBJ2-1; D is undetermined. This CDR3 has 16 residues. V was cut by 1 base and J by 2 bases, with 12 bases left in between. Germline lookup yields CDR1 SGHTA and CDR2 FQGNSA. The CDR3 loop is CASSLGPPPTYNEQFF. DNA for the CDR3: TGTGCCAGCAGCTTAGGACCACCACCGACCTACAATGAGCAGTTCTTC.

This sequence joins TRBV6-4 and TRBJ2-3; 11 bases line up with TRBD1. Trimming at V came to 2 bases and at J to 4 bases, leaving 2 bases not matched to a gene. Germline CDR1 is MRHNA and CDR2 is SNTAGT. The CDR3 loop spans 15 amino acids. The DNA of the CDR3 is TGTGCCAGCAGTGACGGACAGGGGGCGGCAGATACGCAGTATTTT. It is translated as CASSDGQGAADTQYF.

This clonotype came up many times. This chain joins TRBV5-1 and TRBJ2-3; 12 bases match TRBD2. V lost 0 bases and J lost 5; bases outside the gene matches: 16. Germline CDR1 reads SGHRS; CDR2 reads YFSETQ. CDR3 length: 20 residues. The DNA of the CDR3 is TGCGCCAGCAGCTTGGATGGCAGGGTGCTAGCGGGGGGGCCTGAAGATACGCAGTATTTT. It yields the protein CASSLDGRVLAGGPEDTQYF.

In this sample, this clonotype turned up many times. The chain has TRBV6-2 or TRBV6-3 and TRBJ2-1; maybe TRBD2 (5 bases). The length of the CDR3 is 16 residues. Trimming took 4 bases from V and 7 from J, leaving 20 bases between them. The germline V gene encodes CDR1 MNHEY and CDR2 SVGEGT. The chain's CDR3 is CASSSGVVSWGNEQFF. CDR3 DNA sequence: TGTGCCAGCAGTTCCGGGGTGGTCTCCTGGGGAAATGAGCAGTTCTTC.

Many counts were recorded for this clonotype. DNA for the CDR3: TGTGCCAGCAGCTTGGCGGGGTCTCCCTATTTCTACAATGAGCAGTTCTTC. This gives the protein CASSLAGSPYFYNEQFF. The rearrangement joins TRBV5-6 to TRBJ2-1, with a possible D match to TRBD2 (5 bases). The CDR3 extends over 17 amino acids. Germline V CDR1 and CDR2: SGHDT, YYEEEE. Trimming shortened V by 0 bases and J by 3 bases, and 16 bases separated the two germline ends.

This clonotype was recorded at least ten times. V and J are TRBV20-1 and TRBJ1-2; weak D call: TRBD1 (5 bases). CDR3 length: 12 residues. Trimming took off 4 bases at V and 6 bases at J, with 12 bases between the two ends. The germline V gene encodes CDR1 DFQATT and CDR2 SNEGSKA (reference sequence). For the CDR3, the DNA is TGCAGTGCTAAAGGGGCAGGGAATGGCTACACCTTC. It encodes CSAKGAGNGYTF.

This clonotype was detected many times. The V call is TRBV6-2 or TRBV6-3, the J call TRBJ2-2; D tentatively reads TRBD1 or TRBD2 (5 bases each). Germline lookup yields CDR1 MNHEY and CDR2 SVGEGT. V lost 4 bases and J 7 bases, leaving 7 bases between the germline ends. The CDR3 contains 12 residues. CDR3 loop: CASSWGNGELFF. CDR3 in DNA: TGTGCCAGCAGTTGGGGGAACGGGGAGCTGTTTTTT.

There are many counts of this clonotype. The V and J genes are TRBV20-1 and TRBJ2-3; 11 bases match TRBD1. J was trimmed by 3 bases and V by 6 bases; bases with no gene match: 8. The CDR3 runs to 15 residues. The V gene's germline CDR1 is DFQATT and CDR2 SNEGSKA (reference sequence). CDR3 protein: CSAEGQGARTDTQYF. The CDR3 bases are TGCAGTGCGGAAGGACAGGGGGCCCGGACAGATACGCAGTATTTT.

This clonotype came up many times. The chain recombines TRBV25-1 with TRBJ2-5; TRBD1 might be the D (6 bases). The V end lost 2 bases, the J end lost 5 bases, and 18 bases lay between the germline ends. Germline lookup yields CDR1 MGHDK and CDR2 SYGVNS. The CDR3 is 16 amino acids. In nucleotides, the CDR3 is TGTGCCAGCAGTGAACAAGGCAGGGGATATGGGGAGACCCAGTACTTC. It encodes CASSEQGRGYGETQYF.

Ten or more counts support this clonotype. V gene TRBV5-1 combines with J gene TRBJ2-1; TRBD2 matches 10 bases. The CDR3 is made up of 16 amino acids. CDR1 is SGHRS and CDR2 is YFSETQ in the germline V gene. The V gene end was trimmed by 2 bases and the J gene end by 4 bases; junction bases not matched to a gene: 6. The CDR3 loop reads CASSFSRTSGYNEQFF. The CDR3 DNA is TGCGCCAGCAGCTTCTCCCGGACTAGCGGATACAATGAGCAGTTCTTC.

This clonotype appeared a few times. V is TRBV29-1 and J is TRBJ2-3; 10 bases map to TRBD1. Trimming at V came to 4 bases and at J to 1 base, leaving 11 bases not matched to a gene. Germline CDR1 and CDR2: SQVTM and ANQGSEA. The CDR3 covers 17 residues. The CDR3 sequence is CSVGGYSGTGGTDTQYF. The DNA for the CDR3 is TGCAGCGTTGGGGGTTACTCCGGGACAGGGGGCACAGATACGCAGTATTTT.

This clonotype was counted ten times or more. The DNA for the CDR3 is TGTGCCAGCAGCCATCTACAGGGGTTGAACACTGAAGCTTTCTTT. Encoded protein: CASSHLQGLNTEAFF. The chain employs TRBV7-8 and TRBJ1-1; 7 bases are a match to TRBD1. The CDR3 is 15 amino acids. Trimming removed 5 bases from V and 0 bases from J; junction bases left unmatched: 6. Germline CDR1 is SGHVS and CDR2 is FQNEAQ.

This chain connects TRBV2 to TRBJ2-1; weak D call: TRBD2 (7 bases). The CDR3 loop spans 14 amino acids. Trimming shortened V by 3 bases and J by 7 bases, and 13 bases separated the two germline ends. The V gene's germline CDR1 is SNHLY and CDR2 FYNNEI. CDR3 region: CASSDRGGPNEQFF. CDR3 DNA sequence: TGTGCCAGCAGTGATAGGGGGGGACCGAATGAGCAGTTCTTC.

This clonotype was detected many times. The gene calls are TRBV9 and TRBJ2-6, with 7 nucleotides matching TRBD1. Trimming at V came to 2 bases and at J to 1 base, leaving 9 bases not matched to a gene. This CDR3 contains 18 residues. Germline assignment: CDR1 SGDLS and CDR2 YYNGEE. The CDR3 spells CASSVWTGRESGANVLTF. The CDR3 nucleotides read TGTGCCAGCAGCGTTTGGACAGGACGTGAATCTGGGGCCAACGTCCTGACTTTC. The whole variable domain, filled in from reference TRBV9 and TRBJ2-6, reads DSGVTQTPKHLITATGQRVTLRCSPRSGDLSVYWYQQSLDQGLQFLIQYYNGEERAKGNILERFSAQQFPDLHSELNLSSLELGDSALYFCASSVWTGRESGANVLTFGAGSRLTVL.

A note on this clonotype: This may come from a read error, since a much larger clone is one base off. CDR3 region: CANSSLRGEQYF. DNA for the CDR3: TGTGCCAACAGCTCCCTACGTGGCGAGCAGTACTTC. J is TRBJ2-7 and V is TRBV7-9; D unresolved. The length of the CDR3 is 12 residues. CDR1 is SEHNR, CDR2 FQNEAQ, per germline (reference sequence).

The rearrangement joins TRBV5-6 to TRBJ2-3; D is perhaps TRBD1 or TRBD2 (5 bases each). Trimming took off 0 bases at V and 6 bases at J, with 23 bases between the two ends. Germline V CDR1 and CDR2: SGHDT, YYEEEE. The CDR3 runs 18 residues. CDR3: CASSLAEGLGGSGDTQYF. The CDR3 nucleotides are TGTGCCAGCAGCTTGGCCGAGGGGCTCGGCGGGTCGGGGGATACGCAGTATTTT.

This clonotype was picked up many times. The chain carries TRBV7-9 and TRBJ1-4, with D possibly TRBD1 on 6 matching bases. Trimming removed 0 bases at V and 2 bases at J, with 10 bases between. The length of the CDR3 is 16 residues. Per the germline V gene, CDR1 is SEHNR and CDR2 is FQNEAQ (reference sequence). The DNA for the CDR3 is TGTGCCAGCAGCTTAGCGGGGGCACCCACTAATGAAAAACTGTTTTTT. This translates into CASSLAGAPTNEKLFF.

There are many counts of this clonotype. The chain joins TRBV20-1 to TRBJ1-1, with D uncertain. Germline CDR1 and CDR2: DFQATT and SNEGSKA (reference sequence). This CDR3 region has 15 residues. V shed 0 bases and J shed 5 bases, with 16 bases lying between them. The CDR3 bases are TGCAGTGCTAGAGAAATAAGAAGGGAGGGTACTGAAGCTTTCTTT. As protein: CSAREIRREGTEAFF.

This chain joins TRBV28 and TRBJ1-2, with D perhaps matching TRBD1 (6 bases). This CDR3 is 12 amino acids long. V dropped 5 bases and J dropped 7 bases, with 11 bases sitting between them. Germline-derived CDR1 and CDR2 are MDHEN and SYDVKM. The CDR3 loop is CASSGQISGYTF. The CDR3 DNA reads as TGTGCCAGCAGTGGACAGATCAGTGGCTACACCTTC.

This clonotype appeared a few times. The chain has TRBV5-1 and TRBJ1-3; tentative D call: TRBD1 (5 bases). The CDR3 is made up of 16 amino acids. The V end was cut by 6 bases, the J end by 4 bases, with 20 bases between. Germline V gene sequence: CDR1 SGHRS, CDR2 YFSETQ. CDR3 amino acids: CASNVGSGGTGNTIYF. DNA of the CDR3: TGCGCCAGCAACGTCGGATCCGGCGGGACCGGAAACACCATATATTTT.

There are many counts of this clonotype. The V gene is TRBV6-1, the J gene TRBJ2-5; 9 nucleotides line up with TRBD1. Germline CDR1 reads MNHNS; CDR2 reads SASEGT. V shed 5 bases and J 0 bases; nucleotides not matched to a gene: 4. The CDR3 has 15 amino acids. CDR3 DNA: TGTGCCAGCAGTCCCGGACAGGGGCACCAAGAGACCCAGTACTTC. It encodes CASSPGQGHQETQYF.

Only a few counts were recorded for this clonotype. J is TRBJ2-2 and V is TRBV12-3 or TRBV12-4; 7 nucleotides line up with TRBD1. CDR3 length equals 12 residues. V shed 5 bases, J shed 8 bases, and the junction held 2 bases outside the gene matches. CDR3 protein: CASSGDRGELFF. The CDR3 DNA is TGTGCCAGCAGTGGGGACAGAGGGGAGCTGTTTTTT.